The rows below give T cell receptor beta chains drawn from one sample of a study of blood T cell repertoires in COVID-19. Using immunoSEQ multiplex PCR, the repertoire was profiled, and TCRdb retains in-frame clones only, with some absent. This sample has around 180,000 clones, with over 75% found just once. The sample consisted of peripheral blood. Receptors were obtained from a middle-aged man with active or convalescent COVID-19. Both conserved end residues are part of each CDR3. The D gene is left open where the match is weak. Size tells how often a clone was seen (once, few, many) or the class of an expanded clone, and some rows leave it out.

NA NA TRBJ2-3 TRBV7-8 TGTGCCAGCAGCTTTCCGCCCCACGAGGCCCCAGATACGCAGTATTTT CASSFPPHEAPDTQYF
NA few TRBJ1-2 TRBV6-2/TRBV6-3 TGTGCCAGCAGTTACGCACAGACCTATGGCTACACCTTC CASSYAQTYGYTF
TRBD1 few TRBJ1-1 TRBV30 TGTGCCTGCCAGTACAGGGGCTTGAACACTGAAGCTTTCTTT CACQYRGLNTEAFF
NA NA TRBJ2-5 TRBV11-2 TGTGCCAGCAGCGGCCGCCGGGCAGGGGTGGGTGAGACCCAGTACTTC CASSGRRAGVGETQYF
NA NA TRBJ1-6 TRBV3-1/TRBV3-2 TGTGCCAGCAGCCAAGGTGGTATCGCGGGAAATTCACCCCTCCACTTT CASSQGGIAGNSPLHF
NA NA TRBJ1-1 TRBV28 TGTGCCAGCAGTGGATTACAGGTGAACACTGAAGCTTTCTTT CASSGLQVNTEAFF
NA NA TRBJ1-1 TRBV5-8 TGTGCCAGCAGCTTGGGGGACACGCGGAACACTGAAGCTTTCTTT CASSLGDTRNTEAFF
TRBD2 NA TRBJ2-1 TRBV3-1/TRBV3-2 TGTGCCAGCAGCCCAGGGACTAGCGGGAAAAGCTCCTACAATGAGCAGTTCTTC CASSPGTSGKSSYNEQFF
NA NA TRBJ1-1 TRBV24-1 TGTGCCACTTCTCCGGACAGCTACACTGAAGCTTTCTTT CATSPDSYTEAFF
NA NA TRBJ2-5 TRBV10-3 TGTGCCATCAGTGAGTCCCTGGGACAAGAAGAGACCCAGTACTTC CAISESLGQEETQYF
NA NA TRBJ1-6 TRBV6-5 TGTGCCAGCAGCCGACAGCCAAATTCACCCCTCCACTTT CASSRQPNSPLHF
TRBD1 NA TRBJ1-4 TRBV29-1 TGCAGCGCGATACAGGGGGGACTGTTTTTT CSAIQGGLFF
NA NA TRBJ2-7 TRBV30 TGTGCCTGGGGGTTAACAGGTTCCTACGAGCAGTACTTC CAWGLTGSYEQYF
NA few TRBJ1-2 TRBV5-4 TGTGCCAGCAGCTTTATACAGGGTGACGGTGGCTACACCTTC CASSFIQGDGGYTF
NA NA TRBJ1-1 TRBV19 TGTGCCAGTAGTATAGATCCCCGGGTAGCATACATGAACACTGAAGCTTTCTTT CASSIDPRVAYMNTEAFF
NA once TRBJ2-7 TRBV2 TGTGCCAGCAGTGCGTTAGAGGGAGGTAACGAGCAGTACTTC CASSALEGGNEQYF
NA NA TRBJ1-2 TRBV5-1 TGCGCCAGCAGCTTGGATGTCGGAGACTATGGCTACACCTTC CASSLDVGDYGYTF
NA NA TRBJ2-1 TRBV12-5 TGTGCTAGTGCCCTAGTTCACGGGGGCTACAATGAGCAGTTCTTC CASALVHGGYNEQFF
TRBD1 NA TRBJ1-2 TRBV28 TGTGCCAGCAGTTTGACAGGGAACTATGGCTACACCTTC CASSLTGNYGYTF
TRBD1 NA TRBJ1-2 TRBV5-4 TGTGCCAGCAGCTCCAAACAGGGGCAGGTGGACTATGGCTACACCTTC CASSSKQGQVDYGYTF
NA NA TRBJ1-5 TRBV4-1 TGCGCCAGCAGCCAAGAAGCGGTCGGCAATCAGCCCCAGCATTTT CASSQEAVGNQPQHF
TRBD1 NA TRBJ2-5 TRBV30 TGTGCCTGGAGTACGGACAGGGACCAAGAGACCCAGTACTTC CAWSTDRDQETQYF
NA NA TRBJ2-5 TRBV11-2 TGTGCCAGCAGCTATGGGCGAGAGACCCAGTACTTC CASSYGRETQYF
NA NA TRBJ2-2 TRBV11-2 TGTGCCAGCAGCTTAACGCGAGTGGCGGCAGGGCCCACCGGGGAGCTGTTTTTT CASSLTRVAAGPTGELFF
NA NA TRBJ2-1 TRBV15 TGTGCCACCAGCAGAGTGGGGGGACCAAACATCTATGAGCAGTTCTTC CATSRVGGPNIYEQFF
NA NA TRBJ1-3 TRBV4-1 TGCGCCAGCAGCCAAGAAGGAGTACGCTCTGGAAACACCATATATTTT CASSQEGVRSGNTIYF
TRBD1 NA TRBJ1-4 TRBV4-2 TGTGCCAGCAGCCAAGATCTAGGCAGGGGGCGCAGAAAGGCTAATGAAAAACTGTTTTTT CASSQDLGRGRRKANEKLFF